This T cell receptor beta chain was sequenced in a study of blood T cell repertoires in COVID-19. The age range of participants was about 18 to 90 years, with residence in approximately 25 US areas. Participants' own reports of clinical history determined their cohort assignment. In the original workflow: Using reference gene primer amplification, nucleated cell counts were estimated. Produced via immunoSEQ multiplex PCR; TCRdb's table is partial and in-frame only. V and J calls and clone size are those listed in that table; D and trimming were worked out from the DNA. The sample lists 360,000 or so clones; roughly 87% were seen once. The source of this sequence is a woman younger than 45 who had recovered from COVID-19. The material sequenced was PBMCs or T cells enriched from blood (not recorded which).

The CDR3 loop reads CSVEVRSSYNSPLHF. The DNA for the CDR3 is TGCAGCGTTGAGGTCAGAAGCTCCTATAATTCACCCCTCCACTTT. The rearrangement uses TRBV29-1 and TRBJ1-6, with D unresolved. The CDR3 contains 15 residues. Deletions cut 3 bases from V and 0 bases from J, with 9 bases between. Germline V gene data show CDR1 as SQVTM and CDR2 as ANQGSEA.